This TCR beta chain appears in the sequencing data of a study of blood T cell repertoires in COVID-19. In the study overall: T cells, B-cell-depleted T cells, or PBMCs provided the cDNA or gDNA that served as material.

From germline, CDR1 is GTSNPN and CDR2 SVGIG (reference sequence). CDR3 size: 16 residues. Germline trimming cut 7 bases from V and 3 bases from J; bases unmatched to any gene: 15. Assay: immunoSEQ multiplex PCR; the TCRdb copy retains only in-frame clones and omits some. Here the sample spans about 290,000 clones, around nine tenths being singletons. This study enrolled people aged roughly 18 to 90 from about two dozen US geographic areas. The specimen was PBMCs or T cells enriched from blood (not recorded which). The rearrangement links TRBV30 to TRBJ1-2; TRBD1 agrees at 9 bases. The receptor comes from a woman in her forties who had recovered from COVID-19. The CDR3 spells CASLATPGQGDYGYTF. DNA for the CDR3: TGTGCCTCTCTCGCAACCCCGGGACAGGGTGACTATGGCTACACCTTC.